This TCR beta chain was sequenced for a study of cytomegalovirus exposure and HLA in healthy donors. Findings and caveats of the study: A few CMV-associated chains were confirmed in vitro to be specific for CMV antigens. Among TCR sequences, most were rare, though some public TCRs appeared in many donors. It was assumed in the presence/absence analyses that sequencing depth was roughly uniform across donors.

A note on this clone: No antigen is known for it.

V dropped 0 bases and J dropped 0 bases, with 12 bases sitting between them. This CDR3 has 17 residues. Germline CDR1 and CDR2: MGHRA and YSYEKL. Both 60 Vbeta primers and 13 Jbeta primers went into the PCR. TCRdb keeps only in-frame clones here, not all; method: immunoSEQ multiplex PCR. The repertoire includes fewer than 200,000 clones, about 81% of them detected once, and over 2% sits in the top ten. Sequenced material: PBMCs. The chain joins TRBV4-1 to TRBJ1-5; D uncertain. This clonotype was obtained from a woman aged 25 to 39 in good health and CMV-seronegative. CDR3 sequence: CASSQEANFDSNQPQHF. In DNA form, the CDR3 reads TGCGCCAGCAGCCAAGAAGCGAACTTTGATAGCAATCAGCCCCAGCATTTT.